These 15 T cell receptor beta chains were sequenced from one sample in a study of tumor-infiltrating lymphocytes in primary liver carcinoma. The input was 450 to 500 ng total RNA; TCR beta cDNA was made from it with a constant-region primer. Libraries of TCR beta came from three nested multiplex PCR rounds with slightly modified ARM-PCR. TRBV1-TRBV30 forward primers paired with a C-beta reverse primer drove the first two PCR rounds, around 9 cycles each. TCRdb re-derived calls from the multiplex PCR reads in MiXCR, one entry per CDR3 protein. The repertoire holds tens of thousands of distinct CDR3 sequences, with around 77% as singletons. Co-extraction yielded RNA and DNA from around 20-30 mg of unsorted bulk tissue. Material: liver tumor tissue from sampling region 5. Subset denoted: tumor region T5, tumor centre. The origin of the receptors is a woman in her 30s with primary liver carcinoma and hepatitis B virus infection.

In its sample, this clonotype was seen many times. V is TRBV28 and J is TRBJ2-1, with 9 bases lining up with TRBD1. The CDR3 spans 17 residues. Germline V gene lookup returns CDR1 MDHEN and CDR2 SYDVKM. The trim removed 5 bases at V and 6 bases at J, leaving 14 bases unmatched. The chain's CDR3 is CASSPEQGAGRVNEQFF. CDR3 DNA sequence: TGTGCCAGCAGTCCAGAACAGGGGGCAGGGAGAGTCAATGAGCAGTTCTTC.

Worth noting for this clonotype: At one end, the junction sequence differs from germline, possibly due to a read error. The chain recombines TRBV29-1 with TRBJ2-2; the match to TRBD1 covers 7 bases. CDR3 length: 14 residues. Germline-derived CDR1 and CDR2 are SQVTM and ANQGSEA. The CDR3 sequence: CTVRGGPNTGELLF. In nucleotides, the CDR3 is TGCACCGTCAGAGGGGGCCCTAACACCGGGGAGCTGCTTTTT.

On this clonotype itself: At one end the junction does not follow the germline gene, possibly because of a read error. The chain carries TRBV30 and TRBJ1-1; D gene ambiguous. The CDR3 sequence is 12 residues long. Germline V gene sequence: CDR1 GTSNPN, CDR2 SVGIG (reference sequence). As DNA, the CDR3 is TGTGCCTGGAGTCAGCGGAACACTGGAGCTTTCTTC. This codes for CAWSQRNTGAFF.

Worth noting for this clonotype: An end of the junction does not agree with germline; a read error may underlie this. The genes are TRBV7-8 and TRBJ2-7; D is unclear. Per the germline V gene, CDR1 is SGHVS and CDR2 is FQNEAQ. This CDR3 spans 18 amino acids. The CDR3: CARSSGRGHSMSSYEQYF. The CDR3 region has the DNA TGTGCCAGAAGCTCTGGTCGCGGTCATTCTATGAGCTCCTACGAGCAGTACTTC.

Ten or more counts support this clonotype. This chain joins TRBV27 and TRBJ2-7; TRBD2 matches 8 bases. The germline gives CDR1 MNHEY, CDR2 SMNVEV (reference sequence). J was trimmed by 4 bases and V by 2 bases; bases with no gene match: 7. The CDR3 consists of 15 residues. CDR3 loop: CASSLRSSGPYEQYF. CDR3 nucleotide sequence: TGTGCCAGCAGTTTACGGTCTAGCGGGCCTTACGAGCAGTACTTC.

This rearrangement joins TRBV4-2 to TRBJ2-7; a weak D match, TRBD1 (6 bases). V was cut by 3 bases and J by 6 bases, with 27 bases left in between. CDR1 is LGHNA and CDR2 is YNFKEQ in the germline V gene. There are 18 residues in the CDR3. The CDR3 bases are TGTGCCAGCAGCCAGGGACACCGAGGACAGAGGGGACCGCGCGAGCAGTACTTC. Translation: CASSQGHRGQRGPREQYF.

About this clonotype itself: As the CDR3 is not closed by the conserved phenylalanine or tryptophan, this likely results from a read error. The chain uses TRBV4-3 and TRBJ2-7; D is perhaps TRBD2 (6 bases). V lost 1 base to trimming and J lost 6 bases, with 25 bases between them. Germline V lookup: CDR1 LGHNA, CDR2 YSLEER. The CDR3 is 18 amino acids. The DNA of the CDR3 is TGCGCCAGCAGCCAAGCTGTGACGGGGGATCACATTAGCTGCGAGCAGTACCTC. This encodes CASSQAVTGDHISCEQYL.

The chain has TRBV6-2 or TRBV6-3 and TRBJ2-5, with D possibly TRBD2 on 6 matching bases. V was pared by 2 bases and J by 6 bases, with 10 bases between. The CDR3 is 13 residues long. CDR1 is MNHEY, CDR2 SVGEGT, per germline. CDR3 coding DNA: TGTGCCAGCAGTTACCCTCGGGAGCAGACCCAGTACTTC. It translates to CASSYPREQTQYF.

In this sample, this clonotype turned up once. V gene TRBV10-2 combines with J gene TRBJ2-7, with TRBD2 matching over 8 bases. Trimming removed 6 bases from V and 5 bases from J; junction bases left unmatched: 9. Germline CDR1 is WSHSY and CDR2 is SAAADI. The CDR3 covers 14 residues. The CDR3 DNA reads as TGCGCCAGCAGGGACAGCGGGAGAGAGGACGAGCAGTACTTC. It is translated as CASRDSGREDEQYF.

Concerning this clonotype itself: The germline gene is not matched at one end of the junction; a read error may be the cause. The J gene is TRBJ2-2, the V gene TRBV6-5, with a weak D call TRBD2 (5 bases). Germline V gives CDR1 MNHEY, CDR2 SVGAGI. CDR3 length equals 15 residues. CDR3 in amino acids: CASSHEYRSAGKLFF. CDR3 coding DNA: TGCGCCAGCAGTCACGAGTACCGTTCGGCCGGGAAGCTGTTTTTT.

This clonotype is a singleton in its sample. One junction end does not reproduce the germline sequence, and a read error may be involved. This sequence joins TRBV10-3 and TRBJ2-1, with a weak D call TRBD1 (6 bases). The CDR3 contains 17 residues. Per germline, CDR1 ENHRY and CDR2 SYGVKD. The CDR3 DNA is TGTGTCATCAAGGGGGACGCTAGGGGGAGAAGTCTCGATGAGCAATTCTTC. Its translation is CVIKGDARGRSLDEQFF.

There are many counts of this clonotype. V and J are TRBV6-5 and TRBJ2-6; 8 bases are shared with TRBD1. V lost 5 bases and J lost 2; bases outside the gene matches: 11. Germline V gene lookup returns CDR1 MNHEY and CDR2 SVGAGI. The CDR3 loop spans 18 amino acids. DNA for the CDR3: TGTGCCAGCAGTCTTTGGACAGGGATGAAAGCTGGGGCCAACGTCCTGACTTTC. It specifies CASSLWTGMKAGANVLTF.

Concerning this clonotype itself: The junction departs from the called germline gene at one end, perhaps through a read error. The rearrangement uses TRBV7-8 and TRBJ2-2; 12 bases map to TRBD2. This CDR3 contains 18 residues. Germline-derived CDR1 and CDR2 are SGHVS and FQNEAQ. The DNA of the CDR3 is TGTGTCAGCAGCTCCCTTAGACTAGCGGGAGAGGACACCGGTGAGCTGTTTTTT. This gives the protein CVSSSLRLAGEDTGELFF.

The rearrangement uses TRBV11-2 and TRBJ2-2, with unresolved D. CDR3 length: 16 amino acids. Trimming cost V 5 bases and J 0 bases, with 13 bases left between them. CDR1 is SGHAT, CDR2 FQNNGV, per germline. In nucleotides, the CDR3 is TGTGCCAGCAGCGACGGACGCGACACGAACACCGGGGAGCTGTTTTTT. Amino acid sequence: CASSDGRDTNTGELFF.

This chain uses TRBV12-3 or TRBV12-4 with TRBJ1-1; D is possibly TRBD1 (5 bases). This CDR3 comprises 15 residues. V lost 3 bases, J lost 3 bases, and 14 bases lay in between. CDR3 DNA sequence: TGTGCCAGCAGTTTCGCGGGGGGTAGGGACACTGAAGCTTTCTTT. Translation gives CASSFAGGRDTEAFF.